Each of the 13 T cell receptor beta chains below was sequenced from the same sample in a study of OX40 agonist ivuxolimab in advanced cancers. Produced via immunoSEQ multiplex PCR; TCRdb's table is partial and in-frame only. This sample has 40,000 to 50,000 clones; around nine tenths occur once, and the top ten carry around 50%. The starting material was CD4+ or CD8+ T cells sorted from blood, obtained in a trial of the OX40 agonist ivuxolimab. The receptors stem from an adult with an advanced solid tumor such as melanoma, head and neck, liver or kidney cancer.

This sequence joins TRBV6-5 and TRBJ2-2; D unresolved. CDR1 MNHEY and CDR2 SVGAGI come from the germline V gene. The CDR3 extends over 13 amino acids. With 5 bases removed from V and 6 bases from J, the gap between germline ends came to 10 bases. CDR3 loop: CASSISESGELFF. In nucleotides, the CDR3 is TGTGCCAGCAGTATCTCGGAATCCGGGGAGCTGTTTTTT.

V and J are TRBV15 and TRBJ2-1; D not resolved. V lost 1 base to trimming and J lost 0 bases, with 4 bases between them. The CDR3 consists of 14 residues. Germline lookup yields CDR1 LNHNV and CDR2 YYDKDF (reference sequence). CDR3 residues: CATSRAGSYNEQFF. The CDR3 DNA sequence: TGTGCCACCAGCAGAGCGGGCTCCTACAATGAGCAGTTCTTC.

This chain joins TRBV9 and TRBJ2-3; 8 bases map to TRBD2. The CDR3 is 14 amino acids. Germline CDR1 SGDLS, CDR2 YYNGEE. V was pared by 4 bases and J by 10 bases, with 11 bases of the junction left unmatched. Here the CDR3 DNA reads TGTGCCAGCAGCCCGAACGGGGGGGCCAGGTCGCAGTATTTT. Its protein product is CASSPNGGARSQYF.

This clone was observed a single time. The chain has TRBV28 and TRBJ1-4; D is undetermined. V lost 6 bases and J 3 bases, leaving 11 bases between the germline ends. CDR1 is MDHEN, CDR2 SYDVKM, per germline. The CDR3 spans 14 residues. The DNA of the CDR3 is TGTGCCAGCAGGACTGCGCGGTCTAATGAAAAACTGTTTTTT. Translated: CASRTARSNEKLFF.

The chain joins TRBV5-1 to TRBJ2-3, with D possibly being TRBD2 (6 bases). CDR1 is SGHRS, CDR2 YFSETQ, per germline. Trimming took off 4 bases at V and 1 base at J, with 10 bases between the two ends. The CDR3 is made up of 14 amino acids. DNA of the CDR3: TGCGCCAGCAGCGGAGGGGCCCGCACAGATACGCAGTATTTT. Amino acids: CASSGGARTDTQYF.

This clone was counted only a few times. The chain has TRBV5-4 and TRBJ1-1; no reliable D call. V shed 3 bases and J shed 11 bases, with 17 bases lying between them. This CDR3 region has 13 residues. The germline gives CDR1 SGHNT, CDR2 YYREEE (reference sequence). CDR3 amino acids: CASSSGLLQGAFF. The CDR3 bases are TGTGCCAGCAGCTCAGGACTCCTCCAAGGGGCTTTCTTT.

V usage is TRBV7-9 and J usage is TRBJ1-6; no clear D gene. The V end lost 5 bases, the J end lost 4 bases, and 12 bases lay between the germline ends. CDR1 SEHNR and CDR2 FQNEAQ come from the germline V gene (reference sequence). This CDR3 is 15 amino acids long. This CDR3 is CASSPSGLYNSPLHF. CDR3 in DNA: TGTGCCAGCAGCCCTTCTGGACTTTATAATTCACCCCTCCACTTT.

The chain has TRBV5-1 and TRBJ2-5, with D hard to call. Trimming stripped 0 bases from V and 3 bases from J, with 6 bases between. The length of the CDR3 is 13 residues. Germline assignment: CDR1 SGHRS and CDR2 YFSETQ. The CDR3 DNA follows: TGCGCCAGCAGCTTGGGCCTAGAAGAGACCCAGTACTTC. As protein: CASSLGLEETQYF.

CDR3 region: CASSLGQHLRANYGYTF. In nucleotides, the CDR3 is TGTGCCAGCAGCTTAGGACAGCACCTTCGGGCTAACTATGGCTACACCTTC. The chain links TRBV13 to TRBJ1-2; D gene uncertain. Germline V CDR1 and CDR2: PRHDT, FYEKMQ (reference sequence). Trimming pared 0 bases from V and 0 bases from J, leaving 14 bases between. CDR3 length: 17 residues.

The chain combines TRBV21-1 with TRBJ1-5; the D call in the table, TRBD1, was not verified against the DNA. TRBV21-1 is tagged as a pseudogene. The CDR3 sequence is 15 residues long. The CDR3 sequence: CASSPNQGARQPQHF. For the CDR3, the DNA is TGTGCCAGCAGCCCTAATCAGGGGGCGCGTCAGCCCCAGCATTTT.

The V and J genes are TRBV27 and TRBJ1-2; 9 bases line up with TRBD1. Trimming removed 5 bases from V and 5 bases from J; junction bases left unmatched: 6. Germline CDR1 is MNHEY and CDR2 is SMNVEV (reference sequence). The CDR3 loop spans 14 amino acids. The CDR3 loop is CASSPGTGFYGYTF. In nucleotides, the CDR3 is TGTGCCAGCAGTCCTGGGACAGGGTTTTATGGCTACACCTTC.

V is TRBV28 and J is TRBJ2-7, with D maybe TRBD1 (6 bases). Germline V lookup: CDR1 MDHEN, CDR2 SYDVKM. This CDR3 has 15 amino acids. V lost 1 base and J 3 bases, leaving 13 bases between the germline ends. As DNA, the CDR3 is TGTGCCAGCAGTTTATCAGGGGCGCGGATCTACGAGCAGTACTTC. Its protein is CASSLSGARIYEQYF.

This clone was counted a single time. The V call is TRBV29-1, the J call TRBJ1-1, with 10 nucleotides matching TRBD1. J gave up 2 bases and V 6 bases, and 12 bases lay outside the gene matches. This CDR3 region has 16 residues. Germline V gives CDR1 SQVTM, CDR2 ANQGSEA. This CDR3 reads CSVTGTGVWRNTEAFF. For the CDR3, the DNA is TGCAGCGTCACCGGGACAGGGGTTTGGAGAAACACTGAAGCTTTCTTT.